This record looks at one T cell receptor beta chain sequence and its context. Its antigen target is currently unknown. Base qualities are not at hand, and no much larger clone is one base apart. The source of the sample is a study of blood T cell repertoires in COVID-19 (dated by TCRdb to about 2020). Study-level background: The collaborator samples originated in the United States, Italy and Spain and spanned the acute and convalescent phases of COVID-19. Nearly every sample came with metadata listing a de-identified subject ID, COVID-19 status, age in years and sex. The material from the prospective study consisted of cDNA or gDNA derived from T cells, B-cell-depleted T cells, or PBMCs. Samples came from the ongoing ImmuneRACE study (first 160 participants) plus 1,254 subjects from 6 global collaborators. The repertoires were made available in a free public database intended to serve as a resource for research on the immune response to SARS-CoV-2. Where available, HLA class I and class II types were taken from metadata supplied by the sample provider and were not determined by assay-based typing. Subjects who had been exposed to COVID-19, were actively infected with it, or had recovered from it provided the deeply sampled blood TCRbeta repertoires that made up the dataset. General study outcomes and caveats: How much clinical and demographic metadata was included differed by source and by participant, and the metadata was provided uncurated.

The immunoSEQ Assay, a bias-controlled multiplex PCR, was used to amplify TCRbeta CDR3 regions from genomic DNA. Concerning the study's data processing: Within the assay, amplification of reference gene primers was used to estimate how many nucleated cells each sample contained. To quantify the absolute abundance of each unique TCRbeta CDR3 rearrangement, sequence reads were collapsed and filtered. For each sample, productive Simpson clonality was calculated as the square root of Simpson's diversity index over productive rearrangements. TCRdb mirrors the immuneACCESS table, restricted to in-frame sequences. Some clones are absent from its copies; in checked studies, under half trace to an unresolved V gene, and the reason for the others is unknown. V, J and clone size are those of that table, while D and trimming were read from the DNA. Here the sample has some 38,000 clones; 80% to 90% occur a single time. Less than 12% of the sample goes to the ten largest clones.

Including the terminal cysteine and phenylalanine, the CDR3 comprises 15 residues. CDR3 DNA is the only sequence kept; it has 45 bases, read in frame from the first base. CDR1 and CDR2 were assigned from the germline V gene (reference sequence) as PRHDT and FYEKMQ. V loses 4 bases, J loses 5 bases, and the germline ends lie 14 bases apart. Collaborating institutions collected whole blood in K2EDTA tubes following their own protocols. For TCRbeta analysis, collaborators shipped samples as frozen whole blood, isolated PBMCs, or DNA extracted from either of those sample types. This receptor was identified in a man aged 55 to 70 in a cohort sampled during active COVID-19. Recombination linked TRBV13 to TRBJ1-4; possibly the D gene is TRBD1, per 6 matching bases. Material: peripheral blood. The DNA sequence reads TGTGCCAGCAGCTCCTCCAGGGGTCCAAATGAAAAACTGTTTTTT. Protein translation: CASSSSRGPNEKLFF.